The rows below give T cell receptor beta chains drawn from one sample of a study of vaccination and CD4 T cells after COVID-19. MiXCR, applied by TCRdb to the PCR reads, yields one record per CDR3 protein. The data contain more than 20,000 distinct CDR3 sequences, about 42% of them singletons. These receptors have no identified antigens. Sequencing used CD4+ T cells from blood, cultured in vitro, obtained about 7 months after SARS-CoV-2 vaccination. The receptors stem from a human donor who had recovered from COVID-19. CDR3s include the opening cysteine and the closing phenylalanine or tryptophan. A D gene is named only where the DNA matches it firmly. Size is stated for part of the rows, as once, few or many counts, or as a class when the clone is expanded.

clone_size: few; j_call: TRBJ1-6; v_call: TRBV20-1; d_call: TRBD1; cdr3_nt: TGCAGTGTTTCTTCCACCCGACAGGGAGGCCCTAATTCACCCCTCCACTTT; cdr3_aa: CSVSSTRQGGPNSPLHF
clone_size: .; j_call: TRBJ1-6; v_call: TRBV15; d_call: .; cdr3_nt: TGTGCCACCAGCCTCAGGGGTCTGGATTCACCCCTCCACTTT; cdr3_aa: CATSLRGLDSPLHF
clone_size: .; j_call: TRBJ1-1; v_call: TRBV20-1; d_call: .; cdr3_nt: TGCAGTGATGACGGCAGGGGAAACACTGAAGCTTTCTTT; cdr3_aa: CSDDGRGNTEAFF
clone_size: few; j_call: TRBJ1-1; v_call: TRBV6-5; d_call: .; cdr3_nt: TGTGCCAGCAGTTACCACAACCCGGGGGAAAGCACTGAAGCTTTCTTT; cdr3_aa: CASSYHNPGESTEAFF
clone_size: .; j_call: TRBJ2-7; v_call: TRBV5-4; d_call: .; cdr3_nt: TGTGCCAGCAGCTCCTCCCCCCAGTACGAGCAGTACTTC; cdr3_aa: CASSSSPQYEQYF
clone_size: few; j_call: TRBJ1-1; v_call: TRBV28; d_call: .; cdr3_nt: TGTGCCGTGGGCCCCATAGGGGCTCAGAACACTGAAGCTTTCTTT; cdr3_aa: CAVGPIGAQNTEAFF
clone_size: few; j_call: TRBJ2-3; v_call: TRBV20-1; d_call: .; cdr3_nt: TGCAGTGCTAGAGGCTCAGATACGCAGTATTTT; cdr3_aa: CSARGSDTQYF
clone_size: .; j_call: TRBJ2-3; v_call: TRBV18; d_call: .; cdr3_nt: TGTGCCAGCTCACCACCGTTAAACACAGATACGCAGTATTTT; cdr3_aa: CASSPPLNTDTQYF
clone_size: .; j_call: TRBJ2-3; v_call: TRBV20-1; d_call: .; cdr3_nt: TGCAGTGCTAGTCTTAGGGCAGATACGCAGTATTTT; cdr3_aa: CSASLRADTQYF
clone_size: .; j_call: TRBJ1-6; v_call: TRBV19; d_call: TRBD1; cdr3_nt: TGTGCCAGTAGTCCTCGGACAGGGGGAACTTCACCCCTCCACTTT; cdr3_aa: CASSPRTGGTSPLHF
clone_size: .; j_call: TRBJ2-2; v_call: TRBV6-2/TRBV6-3; d_call: .; cdr3_nt: TGTGCCAGCATGGAAATTGGACTACATCAGCCCGGGGAGCTGTTTTTT; cdr3_aa: CASMEIGLHQPGELFF
clone_size: .; j_call: TRBJ1-6; v_call: TRBV6-1; d_call: .; cdr3_nt: TGTGCCAGCAGGTGGGATAGGAATTCACCCCTCCACTTT; cdr3_aa: CASRWDRNSPLHF
clone_size: few; j_call: TRBJ1-5; v_call: TRBV6-9; d_call: .; cdr3_nt: TGTGCCAGCAGGGGGCCTCAGCCCCAGCATTTT; cdr3_aa: CASRGPQPQHF
clone_size: .; j_call: TRBJ2-5; v_call: TRBV20-1; d_call: .; cdr3_nt: TGCAGTGCTAGAAGACCGAAAGAGACCCAGTACTTC; cdr3_aa: CSARRPKETQYF
clone_size: .; j_call: TRBJ1-6; v_call: TRBV20-1; d_call: .; cdr3_nt: TGCAGTGCCACAATTCCGGGGCGACTCGGCCTTTGGAATTCACCCCTCCACTTT; cdr3_aa: CSATIPGRLGLWNSPLHF
clone_size: once; j_call: TRBJ2-7; v_call: TRBV18; d_call: TRBD2; cdr3_nt: TGTGCCAGCTCACCAGGTGCGGGAGTATCGGAGCAGTACTTC; cdr3_aa: CASSPGAGVSEQYF
clone_size: .; j_call: TRBJ2-7; v_call: TRBV7-9; d_call: TRBD2; cdr3_nt: TGTGCCAGCAGTCGGGAGGAGGGACGCGAGCAGTACTTC; cdr3_aa: CASSREEGREQYF
clone_size: few; j_call: TRBJ1-6; v_call: TRBV28; d_call: TRBD1; cdr3_nt: TGTGCCAGCACCAAACCCGGACAGGCCAATTCACCCCTCCACTTT; cdr3_aa: CASTKPGQANSPLHF
clone_size: .; j_call: TRBJ2-3; v_call: TRBV15; d_call: TRBD1; cdr3_nt: TGTGCCACCAGACCGGGACAGGACACAGATACGCAGTATTTT; cdr3_aa: CATRPGQDTDTQYF
clone_size: .; j_call: TRBJ2-7; v_call: TRBV28; d_call: TRBD2; cdr3_nt: TGTGCCAGCAGTCCGCTGACTAGCGGCAACTACGAGCAGTACTTC; cdr3_aa: CASSPLTSGNYEQYF
clone_size: .; j_call: TRBJ2-1; v_call: TRBV7-9; d_call: .; cdr3_nt: TGTGCCAGCAGCCCACCACCACAGGGCTCCTACAATGAGCAGTTCTTC; cdr3_aa: CASSPPPQGSYNEQFF
clone_size: .; j_call: TRBJ2-1; v_call: TRBV6-5; d_call: TRBD2; cdr3_nt: TGTGCCAGCAGTTACTCCGGACTAGCGGGGACCTACAATGAGCAGTTCTTC; cdr3_aa: CASSYSGLAGTYNEQFF
clone_size: .; j_call: TRBJ2-2; v_call: TRBV20-1; d_call: .; cdr3_nt: TGCAGTGCTATGGACAGCCGTTCTTACACCGGGGAGCTGTTTTTT; cdr3_aa: CSAMDSRSYTGELFF
clone_size: .; j_call: TRBJ2-3; v_call: TRBV6-1; d_call: .; cdr3_nt: TGTGCCAGCAGTGAAATGGGGAGCTCCACGCAGTATTTT; cdr3_aa: CASSEMGSSTQYF
clone_size: .; j_call: TRBJ2-1; v_call: TRBV7-8; d_call: TRBD2; cdr3_nt: TGTGCCAGCAGCCAATTTTCTAGCGGGAGGCGGAATGAGCAGTTCTTC; cdr3_aa: CASSQFSSGRRNEQFF
clone_size: few; j_call: TRBJ1-2; v_call: TRBV27; d_call: TRBD1; cdr3_nt: TGTGCCAGCAGTGACGGACAGGGTGGCTACACCTTC; cdr3_aa: CASSDGQGGYTF
clone_size: .; j_call: TRBJ2-3; v_call: TRBV20-1; d_call: TRBD2; cdr3_nt: TGCAGTGCTAGCAAGCGGGAGGGGATGACAGATACGCAGTATTTT; cdr3_aa: CSASKREGMTDTQYF
clone_size: few; j_call: TRBJ1-2; v_call: TRBV27; d_call: .; cdr3_nt: TGTGCCAGCAGGGACAACTATGGCTACACCTTC; cdr3_aa: CASRDNYGYTF
clone_size: once; j_call: TRBJ2-1; v_call: TRBV20-1; d_call: .; cdr3_nt: TGCAGTGCCTTAGCGGTCTCCTACAATGAGCAGTTCTTC; cdr3_aa: CSALAVSYNEQFF
clone_size: .; j_call: TRBJ2-7; v_call: TRBV7-6; d_call: TRBD2; cdr3_nt: TGTGCCAGCAGCAAAATGGGACTAGCGGGAGGACGACCTTCCCACGAGCAGTACTTC; cdr3_aa: CASSKMGLAGGRPSHEQYF
clone_size: .; j_call: TRBJ2-5; v_call: TRBV7-9; d_call: .; cdr3_nt: TGTGCCAGCAGCCCCCCCTCCATGGGGACCCAGTACTTC; cdr3_aa: CASSPPSMGTQYF
clone_size: .; j_call: TRBJ2-1; v_call: TRBV6-2/TRBV6-3; d_call: .; cdr3_nt: TGTGCCAGCAGTTACTCGAGTCAGGGGCGCGATGAGCAGTTCTTC; cdr3_aa: CASSYSSQGRDEQFF
clone_size: .; j_call: TRBJ1-2; v_call: TRBV20-1; d_call: TRBD1; cdr3_nt: TGCAGTGCTAGAGATACAGGACAGGCCTACTATGGCTACACCTTC; cdr3_aa: CSARDTGQAYYGYTF
clone_size: .; j_call: TRBJ2-7; v_call: TRBV20-1; d_call: .; cdr3_nt: TGCAGTGTTGCGGGCGGTAGTCTGGGTGAGCAGTACTTC; cdr3_aa: CSVAGGSLGEQYF
clone_size: few; j_call: TRBJ2-5; v_call: TRBV7-9; d_call: .; cdr3_nt: TGTGCCAGCAGCTTACCCGGGAGCTCCCAAGAGACCCAGTACTTC; cdr3_aa: CASSLPGSSQETQYF
clone_size: .; j_call: TRBJ2-5; v_call: TRBV12-3/TRBV12-4; d_call: .; cdr3_nt: TGTGCCAGCAGTTTACGAGCCGAGACCCAGTACTTC; cdr3_aa: CASSLRAETQYF
clone_size: .; j_call: TRBJ2-7; v_call: TRBV11-2; d_call: .; cdr3_nt: TGTGCCAGCAGCCTTGACTTGGGGTACTACGAGCAGTACTTC; cdr3_aa: CASSLDLGYYEQYF
clone_size: .; j_call: TRBJ2-7; v_call: TRBV10-3; d_call: .; cdr3_nt: TGTGCCATCAGCCGGGTAACAGGTTACGAGCAGTACTTC; cdr3_aa: CAISRVTGYEQYF
clone_size: .; j_call: TRBJ2-1; v_call: TRBV7-9; d_call: TRBD2; cdr3_nt: TGTGCCAGCAGCTCCTCCTCCAGGGGAATAGCGGGAGGGAGCTCCTACAATGAGCAGTTCTTC; cdr3_aa: CASSSSSRGIAGGSSYNEQFF
clone_size: .; j_call: TRBJ2-5; v_call: TRBV2; d_call: .; cdr3_nt: TGTGCCAGCCCAGGACAAGAGACCCAGTACTTC; cdr3_aa: CASPGQETQYF
clone_size: .; j_call: TRBJ1-2; v_call: TRBV12-3/TRBV12-4; d_call: .; cdr3_nt: TGTGCCAGCAGCCAGACCCCAACAGGGTCCTATGGCTACACCTTC; cdr3_aa: CASSQTPTGSYGYTF
clone_size: .; j_call: TRBJ2-5; v_call: TRBV4-1; d_call: TRBD1; cdr3_nt: TGCGCCAGCAGCCAAACCCAGGACAGGAAAGAGACCCAGTACTTC; cdr3_aa: CASSQTQDRKETQYF
clone_size: .; j_call: TRBJ2-1; v_call: TRBV7-2; d_call: TRBD2; cdr3_nt: TGTGCCAGCAGCCCCAGGACTAGCGGGGGGTCCTACAATGAGCAGTTCTTC; cdr3_aa: CASSPRTSGGSYNEQFF
clone_size: few; j_call: TRBJ2-2; v_call: TRBV20-1; d_call: TRBD1; cdr3_nt: TGCAGTGCCCGTGGTCAGGGGGCTGACGGGGAGCTGTTTTTT; cdr3_aa: CSARGQGADGELFF
clone_size: few; j_call: TRBJ1-6; v_call: TRBV19; d_call: TRBD1; cdr3_nt: TGTGCCAGTAGCTACTCCAGGGGGAATAATTCACCCCTCCACTTT; cdr3_aa: CASSYSRGNNSPLHF
clone_size: .; j_call: TRBJ2-3; v_call: TRBV20-1; d_call: TRBD2; cdr3_nt: TGCAGTGCTAGAAGCCTAGCGGGAGTGTGGTCCTCCACAGATACGCAGTATTTT; cdr3_aa: CSARSLAGVWSSTDTQYF
clone_size: .; j_call: TRBJ2-1; v_call: TRBV7-2; d_call: TRBD1; cdr3_nt: TGTGCCAGCACAAAACAGGGGGCTTCCTACAATGAGCAGTTCTTC; cdr3_aa: CASTKQGASYNEQFF
clone_size: few; j_call: TRBJ1-5; v_call: TRBV19; d_call: TRBD1; cdr3_nt: TGTGCCAGTAGTAGGGGGACAGGCGGCCAGCCCCAGCATTTT; cdr3_aa: CASSRGTGGQPQHF
clone_size: .; j_call: TRBJ2-3; v_call: TRBV20-1; d_call: TRBD2; cdr3_nt: TGCAGTGCGGAACTAGCGGGATCGACAGATACGCAGTATTTT; cdr3_aa: CSAELAGSTDTQYF
clone_size: .; j_call: TRBJ2-5; v_call: TRBV5-4; d_call: TRBD1; cdr3_nt: TGTGCCAGCAGCCAACAGGGGCTGGAGACCCAGTACTTC; cdr3_aa: CASSQQGLETQYF
clone_size: once; j_call: TRBJ2-1; v_call: TRBV20-1; d_call: TRBD1; cdr3_nt: TGCAGTGCTAGGGGACAGCCGAACAATGAGCAGTTCTTC; cdr3_aa: CSARGQPNNEQFF
clone_size: .; j_call: TRBJ2-3; v_call: TRBV20-1; d_call: TRBD2; cdr3_nt: TGCAGTGCTAGACTGATCGGACTAGTCGCAGATACGCAGTATTTT; cdr3_aa: CSARLIGLVADTQYF
clone_size: few; j_call: TRBJ1-5; v_call: TRBV20-1; d_call: TRBD1; cdr3_nt: TGCAGTGCTAGCGGAGGGGGCGCGGGTCAGCCCCAGCATTTT; cdr3_aa: CSASGGGAGQPQHF
clone_size: few; j_call: TRBJ1-2; v_call: TRBV28; d_call: .; cdr3_nt: TGTGCCAGCAGCTTCACGCTCTATGGCTACACCTTC; cdr3_aa: CASSFTLYGYTF
clone_size: .; j_call: TRBJ2-1; v_call: TRBV28; d_call: TRBD2; cdr3_nt: TGTGCCAGCACATGGACTAGCGGGAGCGTTGAGCAGTTCTTC; cdr3_aa: CASTWTSGSVEQFF
clone_size: .; j_call: TRBJ1-2; v_call: TRBV20-1; d_call: TRBD1; cdr3_nt: TGCAGTGCTAGGGAGGACAGGTCTGGCTACACCTTC; cdr3_aa: CSAREDRSGYTF
clone_size: .; j_call: TRBJ2-2; v_call: TRBV6-4; d_call: TRBD1; cdr3_nt: TGTGCCAGCAGTGCACGACAGGGGGACACCGGGGAGCTGTTTTTT; cdr3_aa: CASSARQGDTGELFF
clone_size: .; j_call: TRBJ2-3; v_call: TRBV7-9; d_call: .; cdr3_nt: TGTGCCAGCAGCTCCACAGAGGGGATCACGCAGTATTTT; cdr3_aa: CASSSTEGITQYF